These 14 T cell receptor beta chains originate from one sample sequenced in a study of Ad26.COV2.S vaccination and SARS-CoV-2 variants. Sample treatment: about 20 received Ad26.COV2.S at low or high dose, single or two shots; 5 received placebo; per-sample allocation not given. Specimen acquisition occurred on day 63 following the initial vaccine or placebo injection. TCRdb's table, derived via immunoSEQ multiplex PCR, lists solely in-frame clones and lacks some. This repertoire shows some 340,000 clones, approximately 86% found once; its top ten account for 1.5% to 2%. The sequences come from peripheral blood, collected in a trial of Ad26.COV2.S vaccine versus placebo. The receptors shown here come from a person aged 18-65 years who received the Ad26.COV2.S COVID-19 vaccine or a placebo.

The J gene is TRBJ1-5, the V gene TRBV6-5, with D possibly TRBD1 on 5 matching bases. The germline V and J ends were trimmed by 2 bases and 3 bases, with 8 bases remaining between them. The CDR3 has 14 residues. Germline values: CDR1 MNHEY, CDR2 SVGAGI. Here the CDR3 reads CASSYRGINQPQHF. In DNA, the CDR3 is TGTGCCAGCAGTTACAGGGGAATCAATCAGCCCCAGCATTTT.

The V gene is TRBV7-2, the J gene TRBJ1-5; D is ambiguous. Germline CDR1 is SGHTA and CDR2 is FQGNSA. The V end lost 5 bases, the J end lost 0 bases, and 8 bases lay between the germline ends. The CDR3 covers 14 residues. In DNA form, the CDR3 reads TGTGCCAGCAGCCCCGAGTATAGCAATCAGCCCCAGCATTTT. Protein sequence: CASSPEYSNQPQHF.

The chain recombines TRBV4-3 with TRBJ1-2, with 7 bases aligning to TRBD1. Germline V gene data show CDR1 as LGHNA and CDR2 as YSLEER. With V trimmed by 0 bases and J by 5 bases, 9 bases remained unmatched. The CDR3 is made up of 16 amino acids. The CDR3 spells CASSQDAGQSLYGYTF. The CDR3 nucleotides are TGCGCCAGCAGCCAAGATGCGGGACAGAGCCTTTATGGCTACACCTTC.

The V gene is TRBV6-6, the J gene TRBJ1-1; 8 positions match TRBD1. J was trimmed by 1 base and V by 4 bases; bases with no gene match: 8. Germline V gene lookup returns CDR1 MNHNY and CDR2 SVGAGI (reference sequence). The length of the CDR3 is 16 residues. The CDR3 DNA follows: TGTGCCAGCAGTTTCTCCTCCGGACAGGGGAACACTGAAGCTTTCTTT. It encodes CASSFSSGQGNTEAFF.

The chain couples TRBV6-2 or TRBV6-3 to TRBJ2-7, with 7 bases that match TRBD1. Germline V gene sequence: CDR1 MNHEY, CDR2 SVGEGT. The V gene end was trimmed by 6 bases and the J gene end by 6 bases; junction bases not matched to a gene: 11. The CDR3 totals 14 residues. This CDR3 reads CASSSGTALGEQYF. The CDR3 coding sequence is TGTGCCAGCAGCTCCGGGACAGCCCTGGGCGAGCAGTACTTC.

This clone was recorded only once. The chain carries TRBV30 and TRBJ2-3, with 9 nucleotides matching TRBD1. Germline CDR1 is GTSNPN and CDR2 is SVGIG (reference sequence). CDR3 length: 15 residues. V gave up 2 bases and J gave up 3 bases; unmatched junction bases: 6. The CDR3 protein is CAWSSTGGSTDTQYF. The CDR3 DNA reads as TGTGCCTGGAGTTCCACAGGGGGCTCAACAGATACGCAGTATTTT.

V usage is TRBV20-1 and J usage is TRBJ2-1; 8 bases are shared with TRBD2. The CDR3 sequence is 11 residues long. V was pared by 3 bases and J by 8 bases, with 0 bases of the junction left unmatched. Per germline, CDR1 DFQATT and CDR2 SNEGSKA (reference sequence). CDR3 in amino acids: CSASGGDEQFF. The CDR3 nucleotides are TGCAGTGCTAGCGGGGGGGATGAGCAGTTCTTC.

The chain recombines TRBV2 with TRBJ1-4, with D possibly TRBD1 on 6 matching bases. The ends were cut back, 6 bases at V and 3 bases at J, with 11 bases in the middle. CDR1 is SNHLY, CDR2 FYNNEI, per germline. The CDR3 loop spans 14 amino acids. CDR3 bases: TGTGCCAGCAGAAGACAGGTGTCTAATGAAAAACTGTTTTTT. This encodes CASRRQVSNEKLFF.

The V gene is TRBV4-1, the J gene TRBJ2-3; D gene ambiguous. The germline gives CDR1 MGHRA, CDR2 YSYEKL. With 4 bases removed from V and 5 bases from J, the gap between germline ends came to 7 bases. This CDR3 is built from 12 residues. CDR3 nucleotides: TGCGCCAGCAGCCCTCCTGTAGATACGCAGTATTTT. This codes for CASSPPVDTQYF.

This chain joins TRBV5-1 and TRBJ1-1; D not resolved. Germline V lookup: CDR1 SGHRS, CDR2 YFSETQ. Trimming removed 4 bases at V and 7 bases at J, with 20 bases between. The CDR3 runs to 15 residues. The CDR3: CASSLEGTTLHEAFF. The CDR3, as DNA: TGCGCCAGCAGCCTTGAGGGTACTACTTTACATGAAGCTTTCTTT.

As to this clone: One end of the junction varies from germline; a read error may be responsible. The V gene is TRBV6-6, the J gene TRBJ1-5; 9 bases fit TRBD1. There are 16 residues in the CDR3. CDR1 and CDR2 from the germline V gene are MNHNY and SVGAGI (reference sequence). The CDR3 bases are TGTGCCAGCAGTTACTTGGGGACAGGGAGCATTCAGCCCCAGCATTTT. It translates to CASSYLGTGSIQPQHF.

The chain uses TRBV30 and TRBJ2-7, with 7 bases fitting TRBD2. Per germline, CDR1 GTSNPN and CDR2 SVGIG (reference sequence). The CDR3 totals 16 residues. J lost 2 bases, V lost 2 bases, and 12 bases had no gene match. CDR3 DNA: TGTGCCTGGAGTCCAAGGGTAGGAGCGGGGACCTACGAGCAGTACTTC. Its translation: CAWSPRVGAGTYEQYF. Combining the CDR3 with reference TRBV30 and TRBJ2-7 gives the whole variable domain SQTIHQWPATLVQPVGSPLSLECTVEGTSNPNLYWYRQAAGRGLQLLFYSVGIGQISSEVPQNLSASRPQDRQFILSSKKLLLSDSGFYLCAWSPRVGAGTYEQYFGPGTRLTVT.

This clone occurred a few times. CDR3 loop: CATSREVQRGTGELFF. As DNA, the CDR3 is TGTGCCACCAGCAGAGAGGTCCAGAGGGGCACCGGGGAGCTGTTTTTT. The chain carries TRBV15 and TRBJ2-2, with D tentatively TRBD1 or TRBD2 (5 bases each). The CDR3 spans 16 residues. Germline V gene lookup returns CDR1 LNHNV and CDR2 YYDKDF (reference sequence). The V gene lost 0 bases and the J gene lost 4 bases, with 12 bases spanning the gap.

This sequence joins TRBV6-2 or TRBV6-3 and TRBJ1-1, with a possible D match to TRBD1 (5 bases). CDR1 and CDR2 from the germline V gene are MNHEY and SVGEGT. The CDR3 is 18 residues long. V was clipped by 2 bases and J by 1 base, with 20 bases between them. The CDR3 loop reads CASSYPEAGWVKNTEAFF. The CDR3 DNA reads as TGTGCCAGCAGTTACCCGGAGGCAGGGTGGGTGAAGAACACTGAAGCTTTCTTT.